This T cell receptor (beta chain) was obtained from a study of tumor T cells in aggressive B-cell lymphoma. As regards this clone: Sequence at one end of the junction differs from germline and may be a read error.

The CDR3 loop spans 11 amino acids. Germline assignment: CDR1 DFQATT and CDR2 SNEGSKA (reference sequence). The method was immunoSEQ multiplex PCR; TCRdb's version includes in-frame clones alone and lacks a portion of them. The sample includes approximately 10,000 clones, 70% to 90% of them seen just once. The sample comprised tumor tissue. The sequence came from an adult with diffuse large B cell lymphoma. This chain links TRBV20-1 with TRBJ1-2, with a tentative D call TRBD1 (5 bases). CDR3: CSATRQIELSF. The CDR3 nucleotides are TGCAGTGCCACCCGACAGATCGAGCTTAGCTTC.